This entry features one T cell receptor beta chain sequence. This CDR3 has 14 residues. V lost 6 bases and J lost 5, with 17 bases in between. From germline, CDR1 is MDHEN and CDR2 SYDVKM. In TCRdb, the RT-PCR reads were re-called with MiXCR into one record per CDR3 protein. The sample consists of approximately 170,000 distinct CDR3 sequences, approximately 12% of them appearing once. This sample is drawn from a study of response to subunit inactivated influenza vaccine. These same records also appear under a second study, on T cells expressing NK-cell markers. That source notes: 5'RACE template switching with UMIs generated TCR beta cDNA.

The chain has TRBV28 and TRBJ2-7, with D unclear. This receptor was obtained from a man aged 50 to 60 who received an inactivated influenza vaccine. The sequencing here drew on CD8+ T cells sorted from PBMCs, taken about 13 days after vaccination. In DNA, the CDR3 is TGTGCCAGCAGCTTAGTGACTTTGTATAACGAGCAGTACTTC. Translation gives CASSLVTLYNEQYF.